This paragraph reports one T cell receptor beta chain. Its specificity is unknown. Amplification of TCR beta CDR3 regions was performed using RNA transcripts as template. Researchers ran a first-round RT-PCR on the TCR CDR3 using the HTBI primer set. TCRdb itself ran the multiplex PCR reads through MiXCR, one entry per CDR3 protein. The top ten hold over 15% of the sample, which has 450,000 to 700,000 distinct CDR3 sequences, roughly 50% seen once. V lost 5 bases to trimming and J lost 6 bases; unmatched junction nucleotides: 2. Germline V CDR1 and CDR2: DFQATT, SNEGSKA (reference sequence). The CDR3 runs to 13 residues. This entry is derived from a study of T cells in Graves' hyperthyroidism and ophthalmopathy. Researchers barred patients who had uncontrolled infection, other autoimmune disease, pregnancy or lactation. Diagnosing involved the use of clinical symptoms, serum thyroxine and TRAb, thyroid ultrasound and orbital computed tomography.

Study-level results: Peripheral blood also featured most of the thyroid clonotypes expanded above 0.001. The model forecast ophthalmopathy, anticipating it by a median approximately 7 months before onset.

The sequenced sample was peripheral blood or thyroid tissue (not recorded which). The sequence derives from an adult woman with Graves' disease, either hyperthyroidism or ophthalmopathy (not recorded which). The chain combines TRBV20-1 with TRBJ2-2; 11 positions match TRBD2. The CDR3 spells CSALAGGSGELFF. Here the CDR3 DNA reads TGCAGTGCTTTAGCGGGAGGGTCCGGGGAGCTGTTTTTT.